This TCR beta chain emerged from a study of CD8+CD57+ T cells in acquired aplastic anemia. Study at large: Recorded DNA amounts for sorted CD4+ and CD8+ cells had an average of around 3 ug.

The study profiled TCR beta VDJ and CDR3 using genomic DNA as template. TCRdb independently ran MiXCR on the reads; one entry per CDR3 protein. The repertoire holds more than 150,000 distinct CDR3 sequences, 50% to 75% seen once, with about half in the top ten. This clonotype was seen just once. Looked up from germline, CDR1 is SGHNT and CDR2 is YYREEE (reference sequence). The junction had 7 bases not matched to a gene; V was cut back by 0 bases and J by 7 bases. The CDR3 sequence is 15 residues long. The sequenced sample was sorted CD4+, CD8+, or CD8+CD57+ T cells (not recorded which) from PBMCs. The sequence came from a human donor with severe aplastic anemia or a healthy control (not recorded which). The genes are TRBV5-4 and TRBJ2-1; 7 bases are shared with TRBD2. The CDR3 nucleotides are TGTGCCAGCAGCTTGGGCGGCGGGGGTCGTAATGAGCAGTTCTTC. Translation gives CASSLGGGGRNEQFF.